The 30 T cell receptor beta chains below come from one sample, sequenced in a study of cytomegalovirus exposure and HLA in healthy donors. The PCR ran on 60 Vbeta and 13 Jbeta primers. TCRdb's table, derived via immunoSEQ multiplex PCR, lists solely in-frame clones and lacks some. Among 150,000 to 200,000 clones, 80% to 85% were seen once, and the ten largest hold 1.9%. Sequencing input: PBMCs. These TCRs come from a human donor in good health.

The genes are TRBV4-3 and TRBJ2-1; 10 bases align to TRBD2. With V trimmed by 0 bases and J by 7 bases, 6 bases remained unmatched. This CDR3 is 16 amino acids long. Germline loops: CDR1 LGHNA, CDR2 YSLEER. The CDR3 nucleotides read TGCGCCAGCAGCCAAGATAAAAGCGGGGGGGTAAATGAGCAGTTCTTC. Translation: CASSQDKSGGVNEQFF.

The table lists this clone with a few counts. This chain uses TRBV2 with TRBJ2-3; D call uncertain. The CDR3 length is 13 residues. The germline gives CDR1 SNHLY, CDR2 FYNNEI. V shed 9 bases and J shed 0 bases, with 10 bases lying between them. The CDR3 nucleotides read TGTGCCAGTCGACTGAGAAGCACAGATACGCAGTATTTT. Protein product: CASRLRSTDTQYF.

A remark on this clone: At the DNA level, this CDR3 is encoded by other sequences in the same sample as well. The V and J genes are TRBV27 and TRBJ1-6; D remains unclear. V lost 6 bases and J 3 bases, leaving 12 bases between the germline ends. The germline V gene encodes CDR1 MNHEY and CDR2 SMNVEV (reference sequence). There are 15 residues in the CDR3. The CDR3 reads CASRDGGLYNSPLHF. Here the CDR3 DNA reads TGTGCCAGCAGAGACGGAGGCCTCTATAATTCACCCCTCCACTTT.

The chain is built from TRBV9 and TRBJ2-1; 13 nucleotides agree with TRBD2. The CDR3 loop spans 15 amino acids. Germline trimming cut 4 bases from V and 6 bases from J; bases unmatched to any gene: 4. The germline V gene has CDR1 SGDLS and CDR2 YYNGEE. DNA of the CDR3: TGTGCCAGCAGCTTACTAGCGGGGGGGCTCAATGAGCAGTTCTTC. Its translation: CASSLLAGGLNEQFF.

This sequence joins TRBV6-1 and TRBJ1-1; tentative D call: TRBD1 (5 bases). The CDR3 runs to 13 residues. Trimming took off 3 bases at V and 9 bases at J, with 14 bases between the two ends. Germline V gene sequence: CDR1 MNHNS, CDR2 SASEGT. The CDR3, as DNA: TGTGCCAGCAGTGATTCGTGGGGGAGGAAAGCTTTCTTT. Its translation: CASSDSWGRKAFF.

V usage is TRBV19 and J usage is TRBJ1-2, with TRBD1 matching over 9 bases. V was pared by 2 bases and J by 4 bases, with 8 bases of the junction left unmatched. This CDR3 region has 16 residues. Germline V lookup: CDR1 LNHDA, CDR2 SQIVND (reference sequence). CDR3 sequence (DNA): TGTGCCAGTAGTATACAAGGACAGGGGCCGAGCTATGGCTACACCTTC. This gives the protein CASSIQGQGPSYGYTF.

This clone was observed a handful of times. V is TRBV19 and J is TRBJ2-3; D may be TRBD1 (6 bases). Trimming stripped 6 bases from V and 4 bases from J, with 17 bases between. CDR1 is LNHDA, CDR2 SQIVND, per germline (reference sequence). The CDR3 runs to 15 residues. CDR3 in DNA: TGTGCCAGTAGCGCCCTGACCCAGGGGCCAGATACGCAGTATTTT. The encoded protein is CASSALTQGPDTQYF.

This chain uses TRBV5-8 with TRBJ2-5; D is unclear. CDR1 is SGHTS and CDR2 is YDEGEE in the germline V gene. The CDR3 sequence is 12 residues long. Trimming stripped 7 bases from V and 5 bases from J, with 12 bases between. The CDR3 DNA reads as TGTGCCAGCTCGCACCTCGGGGAGACCCAGTACTTC. This gives the protein CASSHLGETQYF.

The gene calls are TRBV11-3 and TRBJ2-3; D remains unclear. Per the germline V gene, CDR1 is SGHNT and CDR2 is YENEEA. The V gene lost 2 bases and the J gene lost 5 bases, with 8 bases spanning the gap. This CDR3 has 13 residues. CDR3 protein: CASSLRVVDTQYF. The CDR3 coding sequence is TGTGCCAGCAGCTTACGGGTGGTAGATACGCAGTATTTT.

Notes on this clone: Because the CDR3 is missing its conserved closing phenylalanine or tryptophan, this is likely a read error. J is TRBJ2-7 and V is TRBV5-1, with D possibly TRBD1 on 5 matching bases. This CDR3 spans 15 amino acids. Trimming shortened V by 2 bases and J by 6 bases, and 18 bases separated the two germline ends. The germline CDR1 and CDR2 sequences are SGHRS and YFSETQ. CDR3 sequence: CASSLPQVGYAEQYL. CDR3 nucleotides: TGCGCCAGCAGCTTACCACAGGTTGGGTATGCCGAGCAGTACCTC.

The table lists this clone with a few counts. V gene TRBV21-1 combines with J gene TRBJ1-1. TRBV21-1 counts as a pseudogene. This CDR3 is built from 11 residues. The CDR3 sequence is CASMEDTEAFF. The CDR3 nucleotides read TGTGCCAGCATGGAGGACACTGAAGCTTTCTTT.

This clone was seen a handful of times. The chain carries TRBV6-5 and TRBJ2-7; 10 bases agree with TRBD1. Trimming cost V 4 bases and J 3 bases; bases outside gene matches: 6. This CDR3 comprises 15 residues. Per the germline V gene, CDR1 is MNHEY and CDR2 is SVGAGI. The CDR3 bases are TGTGCCAGCAGTTCCCCGGGGACAGGGGACTACGAGCAGTACTTC. Its protein product is CASSSPGTGDYEQYF.

This chain joins TRBV5-1 and TRBJ1-5, with D maybe TRBD1 (5 bases). The germline CDR1 and CDR2 sequences are SGHRS and YFSETQ. Trimming removed 1 base from V and 0 bases from J, with 8 bases in between. The CDR3 sequence is 15 residues long. CDR3 in amino acids: CASSLTGYSNQPQHF. DNA for the CDR3: TGCGCCAGCAGCTTGACAGGTTATAGCAATCAGCCCCAGCATTTT.

This clone was found once. V usage is TRBV9 and J usage is TRBJ2-1; 8 bases map to TRBD2. From germline, CDR1 is SGDLS and CDR2 YYNGEE. The CDR3 covers 14 residues. With 4 bases clipped from V and 7 bases from J, the junction kept 7 bases outside the gene matches. The CDR3 DNA reads TGTGCCAGCAGCTACGGGGGGGCCCTAAATGAGCAGTTCTTC. Residues: CASSYGGALNEQFF.

The DNA for the CDR3 is TGCGCCAGCAGCCAAACTAGCGGGGGGGCAGATACGCAGTATTTT. Protein product: CASSQTSGGADTQYF. The chain employs TRBV4-3 and TRBJ2-3, with 13 bases lining up with TRBD2. There are 15 residues in the CDR3. With V trimmed by 2 bases and J by 4 bases, 0 bases remained unmatched. Per germline, CDR1 LGHNA and CDR2 YSLEER.

J is TRBJ2-5 and V is TRBV4-2, with TRBD2 as a possible D gene (5 bases). The germline gives CDR1 LGHNA, CDR2 YNFKEQ. Deletions cut 3 bases from V and 3 bases from J, with 8 bases between. The CDR3 has 13 amino acids. DNA for the CDR3: TGTGCCAGCAGCCACGGGGATGAAGAGACCCAGTACTTC. This codes for CASSHGDEETQYF.

This rearrangement joins TRBV4-2 to TRBJ2-7, with D perhaps matching TRBD1 (7 bases). V shed 4 bases and J shed 3 bases, with 13 bases lying between them. Germline CDR1 reads LGHNA; CDR2 reads YNFKEQ. The CDR3 spans 14 residues. The CDR3 sequence: CASSPRQGGYEQYF. The CDR3 bases are TGTGCCAGCAGCCCTCGACAGGGAGGCTACGAGCAGTACTTC.

In its sample, this clone was seen once. This chain connects TRBV19 to TRBJ1-2; TRBD1 matches at 8 bases. The length of the CDR3 is 12 residues. Germline-derived CDR1 and CDR2 are LNHDA and SQIVND (reference sequence). Trimming took 9 bases from V and 6 from J; bases not matched to a gene: 6. The CDR3 sequence is CASSDRGDGYTF. CDR3 in DNA: TGTGCCAGCTCAGACAGGGGAGATGGCTACACCTTC.

The chain employs TRBV5-4 and TRBJ2-7; a possible D gene is TRBD1 (5 bases). V dropped 0 bases and J dropped 5 bases, with 9 bases sitting between them. The CDR3 spans 13 residues. Germline V gene data show CDR1 as SGHNT and CDR2 as YYREEE (reference sequence). CDR3 in amino acids: CASSLAGRDEQYF. The CDR3 coding sequence is TGTGCCAGCAGCTTGGCTGGCAGGGACGAGCAGTACTTC.

This clone was observed a few times. The V and J genes are TRBV9 and TRBJ2-2; TRBD2 matches at 12 bases. CDR1 and CDR2 (germline): SGDLS, YYNGEE. The CDR3 runs 16 residues. Trimming at V came to 4 bases and at J to 5 bases, leaving 6 bases not matched to a gene. The CDR3 nucleotides are TGTGCCAGCAGCTTCTCTAGCGGGGGGGCGACCGGGGAGCTGTTTTTT. Translated: CASSFSSGGATGELFF. Combining the CDR3 with reference TRBV9 and TRBJ2-2 gives the whole variable domain DSGVTQTPKHLITATGQRVTLRCSPRSGDLSVYWYQQSLDQGLQFLIQYYNGEERAKGNILERFSAQQFPDLHSELNLSSLELGDSALYFCASSFSSGGATGELFFGEGSRLTVL.

This chain connects TRBV27 to TRBJ1-6, with TRBD1 matching over 9 bases. The ends lost 5 bases at V and 1 base at J; junction bases unmatched: 9. The CDR3 is 18 amino acids. CDR1 MNHEY and CDR2 SMNVEV come from the germline V gene (reference sequence). The CDR3 here is CASSLRGTGSSYNSPLHF. The CDR3 bases are TGTGCCAGCAGTCTCCGAGGGACAGGGTCATCCTATAATTCACCCCTCCACTTT.

This clone was seen more than once but under ten times. The chain joins TRBV19 to TRBJ1-5, with D perhaps matching TRBD1 (5 bases). The V and J ends lost 7 bases and 3 bases respectively, with 13 bases between them. The CDR3 covers 14 residues. Germline V gene lookup returns CDR1 LNHDA and CDR2 SQIVND (reference sequence). The CDR3 sequence: CASTGGVNNQPQHF. The CDR3 DNA reads TGTGCCAGTACCGGAGGGGTAAACAATCAGCCCCAGCATTTT.

V gene TRBV6-5 combines with J gene TRBJ1-2; TRBD1 agrees at 9 bases. The CDR3 consists of 14 residues. Germline V gives CDR1 MNHEY, CDR2 SVGAGI. V was clipped by 5 bases and J by 8 bases; unmatched bases: 9. For the CDR3, the DNA is TGTGCCAGCAGTCAGTACAGGGGGCTTGTAGGCTACACCTTC. Translation gives CASSQYRGLVGYTF.

This chain uses TRBV7-6 with TRBJ2-2; 10 nucleotides agree with TRBD2. This CDR3 comprises 19 residues. Looked up from germline, CDR1 is SGHVS and CDR2 is FNYEAQ. J gave up 1 base and V 1 base, and 9 bases lay outside the gene matches. CDR3 nucleotide sequence: TGTGCCAGCAGCTTAGACGGGCTAGCGGGGGCCCGGAACACCGGGGAGCTGTTTTTT. This sequence encodes CASSLDGLAGARNTGELFF.

In this sample, this clone turned up a few times. CDR3 sequence reads: CASSQGQGAYNEQFF. The DNA of the CDR3 is TGTGCCAGCAGCCAAGGACAGGGGGCCTACAATGAGCAGTTCTTC. The rearrangement joins TRBV5-4 to TRBJ2-1, with 10 nucleotides matching TRBD1. Germline assignment: CDR1 SGHNT and CDR2 YYREEE (reference sequence). The CDR3 extends over 15 amino acids. Trimming at V came to 4 bases and at J to 2 bases, leaving 3 bases not matched to a gene.

The chain couples TRBV27 to TRBJ1-2, with 8 bases aligning to TRBD1. Unmatched junction bases numbered 17, after V lost 6 bases and J lost 8 bases. The CDR3 loop spans 16 amino acids. Germline V gene sequence: CDR1 MNHEY, CDR2 SMNVEV (reference sequence). The DNA of the CDR3 is TGTGCCAGCAGCCTCTCCCGCGAACTCAGGGGGCGCGGCTACACCTTC. It is translated as CASSLSRELRGRGYTF.

V is TRBV28 and J is TRBJ2-7; 9 positions match TRBD1. Unmatched junction bases numbered 9, after V lost 5 bases and J lost 1 base. The CDR3 covers 16 residues. Germline values: CDR1 MDHEN, CDR2 SYDVKM. The CDR3 region has the DNA TGTGCCAGCAGTCCGCCGGGACAGGGATCTTCCTACGAGCAGTACTTC. As protein: CASSPPGQGSSYEQYF.

The genes are TRBV5-4 and TRBJ2-7; D gene unclear. V was shortened by 0 bases and J by 4 bases, with 11 bases between the two germline ends. This CDR3 comprises 14 residues. Germline CDR1 SGHNT, CDR2 YYREEE (reference sequence). CDR3 sequence (DNA): TGTGCCAGCAGCTTGGCCGGGTCAGAGTACGAGCAGTACTTC. Its translation is CASSLAGSEYEQYF.

CDR3 loop: CASSPGGLPTDTQYF. As DNA, the CDR3 is TGTGCCAGCAGTCCAGGGGGGCTACCCACAGATACGCAGTATTTT. The chain has TRBV27 and TRBJ2-3; weak D call: TRBD1 (7 bases). Trimming took 5 bases from V and 2 from J, leaving 14 bases between them. CDR3 length: 15 residues. CDR1 MNHEY and CDR2 SMNVEV come from the germline V gene (reference sequence).

The chain has TRBV10-3 and TRBJ1-2, with 7 positions matching TRBD1. Germline CDR1 reads ENHRY; CDR2 reads SYGVKD. This CDR3 has 15 amino acids. The junction had 8 bases not matched to a gene; V was cut back by 3 bases and J by 4 bases. CDR3 sequence (DNA): TGTGCCATCAGTGAAAGTCTAGGGACAGTCTATGGCTACACCTTC. Its protein is CAISESLGTVYGYTF.